The 8 T cell receptor beta chains below come from one sample, sequenced in a study of T-cell memory formation after mild COVID-19. MiXCR, applied by TCRdb to the 5' RACE reads, yields one record per CDR3 protein. The sample has hundreds of thousands of distinct CDR3 sequences, around 15% seen once. The specimen sequenced was PBMCs or a T cell subset sorted from them (not recorded which). These TCRs come from a man between 18 and 35 years old who had mild COVID-19 (a few samples of this study predate the infection). Cell type and time point are not known.

This clonotype was seen at least ten times. The chain joins TRBV5-6 to TRBJ2-7; possibly TRBD1 or TRBD2 for D (6 bases each). CDR1 is SGHDT, CDR2 YYEEEE, per germline. The ends were cut back, 6 bases at V and 3 bases at J, with 19 bases in the middle. CDR3 length equals 15 residues. CDR3 bases: TGTGCCAGCACCTCGGAGGGGGGATTGGACTACGAGCAGTACTTC. Its translation: CASTSEGGLDYEQYF.

The V gene is TRBV24-1, the J gene TRBJ2-5; the match to TRBD1 covers 12 bases. The CDR3 contains 18 residues. Germline values: CDR1 KGHDR, CDR2 SFDVKD. J was trimmed by 6 bases and V by 1 base; bases with no gene match: 11. The CDR3 is CATSDFKGTGGREKTQYF. In nucleotides, the CDR3 is TGTGCCACCAGTGATTTTAAAGGGACAGGGGGCCGTGAAAAGACCCAGTACTTC.

The CDR3 reads CASSLVSGAEQFF. The CDR3 coding sequence is TGTGCCAGCAGCTTAGTATCCGGGGCTGAGCAGTTCTTC. This rearrangement joins TRBV7-2 to TRBJ2-1, with D perhaps TRBD1 or TRBD2 (5 bases each). V was clipped by 1 base and J by 9 bases, with 10 bases between them. The CDR3 has 13 residues. Germline V gene sequence: CDR1 SGHTA, CDR2 FQGNSA.

This clonotype was observed a few times. The V gene is TRBV5-1, the J gene TRBJ1-1, with 11 bases fitting TRBD1. CDR1 and CDR2 from the germline V gene are SGHRS and YFSETQ. CDR3 length: 16 residues. V shed 2 bases, J shed 6 bases, and the junction held 9 bases outside the gene matches. For the CDR3, the DNA is TGCGCCAGCAGCTTTTTGGGACCGGGACAGGGGGCTGAAGCTTTCTTT. It yields the protein CASSFLGPGQGAEAFF.

This clonotype was counted only a few times. CDR3 DNA sequence: TGTGCCAGCAGCGTCAGGGGGCCGAGAGAGACCCAGTACTTC. It yields the protein CASSVRGPRETQYF. V is TRBV7-9 and J is TRBJ2-5; TRBD1 matches at 8 bases. Germline CDR1 reads SEHNR; CDR2 reads FQNEAQ (reference sequence). The CDR3 contains 14 residues. After removal of 5 bases from V and 4 bases from J, the junction contained 6 bases not matched to a gene.

This clonotype occurred many times. This chain connects TRBV5-1 to TRBJ1-3; D remains ambiguous. The ends were cut back, 2 bases at V and 4 bases at J, with 10 bases in the middle. The CDR3 totals 14 residues. CDR1 is SGHRS, CDR2 YFSETQ, per germline. The CDR3 region has the DNA TGCGCCAGCAGCTTAAGGACGGGGGGAAACACCATATATTTT. It translates to CASSLRTGGNTIYF.

This clonotype came up many times. This chain uses TRBV4-1 with TRBJ1-5, with 9 bases identical to TRBD1. This CDR3 spans 16 amino acids. CDR1 and CDR2 from the germline V gene are MGHRA and YSYEKL. Unmatched junction bases numbered 6, after V lost 3 bases and J lost 3 bases. The CDR3 loop is CASSQPGQGPNQPQHF. The CDR3 coding sequence is TGCGCCAGCAGCCAGCCGGGACAGGGTCCCAATCAGCCCCAGCATTTT.

V is TRBV4-3 and J is TRBJ1-1; D is unresolved. The germline V and J ends were trimmed by 2 bases and 0 bases, with 19 bases remaining between them. The germline V gene has CDR1 LGHNA and CDR2 YSLEER. The CDR3 length is 18 residues. CDR3 DNA sequence: TGCGCCAGCAGCCAATTTTTCGGTGGCAGCCCCATGAACACTGAAGCTTTCTTT. Translating gives CASSQFFGGSPMNTEAFF.